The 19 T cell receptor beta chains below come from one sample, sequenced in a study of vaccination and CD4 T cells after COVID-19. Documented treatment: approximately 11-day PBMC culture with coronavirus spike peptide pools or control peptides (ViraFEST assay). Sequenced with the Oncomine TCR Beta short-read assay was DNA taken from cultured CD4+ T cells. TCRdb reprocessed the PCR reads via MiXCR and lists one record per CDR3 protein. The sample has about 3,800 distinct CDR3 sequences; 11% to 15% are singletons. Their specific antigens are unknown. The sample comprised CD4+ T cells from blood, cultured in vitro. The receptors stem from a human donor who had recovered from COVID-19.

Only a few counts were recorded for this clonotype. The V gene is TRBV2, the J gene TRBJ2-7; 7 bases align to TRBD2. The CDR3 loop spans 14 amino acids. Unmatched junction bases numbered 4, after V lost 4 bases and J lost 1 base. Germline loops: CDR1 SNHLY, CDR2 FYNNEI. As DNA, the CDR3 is TGTGCCAGCAGTGCAGAAGCGGGGTCCTACGAGCAGTACTTC. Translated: CASSAEAGSYEQYF.

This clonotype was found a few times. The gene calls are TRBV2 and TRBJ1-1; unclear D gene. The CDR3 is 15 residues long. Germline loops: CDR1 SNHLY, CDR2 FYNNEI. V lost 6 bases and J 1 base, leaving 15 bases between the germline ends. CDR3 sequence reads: CASRALDQKNTEAFF. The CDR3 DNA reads TGTGCCAGCAGGGCCCTGGACCAGAAGAACACTGAAGCTTTCTTT.

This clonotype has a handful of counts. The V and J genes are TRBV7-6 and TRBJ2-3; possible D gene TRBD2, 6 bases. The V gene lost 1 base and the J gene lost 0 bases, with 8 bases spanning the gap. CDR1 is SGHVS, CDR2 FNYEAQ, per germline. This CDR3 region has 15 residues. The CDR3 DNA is TGTGCCAGCAGCTTAGACGGGGGAAGCACAGATACGCAGTATTTT. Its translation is CASSLDGGSTDTQYF.

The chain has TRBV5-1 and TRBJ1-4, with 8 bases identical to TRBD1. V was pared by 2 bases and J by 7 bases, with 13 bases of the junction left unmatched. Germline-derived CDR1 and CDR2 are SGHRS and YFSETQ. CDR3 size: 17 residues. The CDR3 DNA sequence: TGCGCCAGCAGCTTCGGTCGGGACAGGTACATCGGTGAAAAACTGTTTTTT. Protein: CASSFGRDRYIGEKLFF. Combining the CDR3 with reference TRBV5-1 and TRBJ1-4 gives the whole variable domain KAGVTQTPRYLIKTRGQQVTLSCSPISGHRSVSWYQQTPGQGLQFLFEYFSETQRNKGNFPGRFSGRQFSNSRSEMNVSTLELGDSALYLCASSFGRDRYIGEKLFFGSGTQLSVL.

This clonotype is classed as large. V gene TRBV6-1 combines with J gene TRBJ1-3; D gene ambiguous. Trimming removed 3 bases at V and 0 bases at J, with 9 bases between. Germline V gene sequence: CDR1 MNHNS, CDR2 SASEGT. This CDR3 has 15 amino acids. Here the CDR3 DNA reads TGTGCCAGCAGTGAGACGGGCATCTCTGGAAACACCATATATTTT. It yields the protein CASSETGISGNTIYF.

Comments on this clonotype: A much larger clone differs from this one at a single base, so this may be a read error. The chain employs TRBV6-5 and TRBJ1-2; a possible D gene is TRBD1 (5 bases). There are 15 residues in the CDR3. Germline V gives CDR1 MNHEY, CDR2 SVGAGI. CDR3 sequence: CTSSSDGGRGYGYTF. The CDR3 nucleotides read TGTACCAGCAGTTCGGACGGGGGAAGGGGCTATGGCTACACCTTC.

The CDR3 sequence: CASSYPLATSGGLETQYF. The CDR3 nucleotides are TGTGCCAGCAGTTACCCCCTCGCGACTAGCGGGGGTCTTGAGACCCAGTACTTC. J is TRBJ2-5 and V is TRBV6-2 or TRBV6-3; 12 bases line up with TRBD2. Trimming at V came to 2 bases and at J to 5 bases, leaving 12 bases not matched to a gene. The CDR3 extends over 18 amino acids. Germline V CDR1 and CDR2: MNHEY, SVGEGT.

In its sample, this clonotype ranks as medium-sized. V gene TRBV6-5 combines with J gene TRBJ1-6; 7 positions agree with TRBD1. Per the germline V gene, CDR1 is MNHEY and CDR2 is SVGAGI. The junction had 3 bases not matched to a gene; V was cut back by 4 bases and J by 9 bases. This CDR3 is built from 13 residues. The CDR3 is CASSSGDSSPLHF. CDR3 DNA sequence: TGTGCCAGCAGTTCGGGGGACAGTTCACCCCTCCACTTT.

The DNA of the CDR3 is TGTGCCAGCAGCCCGATGGACAGGGAGTTAGCTGAAGCTTTCTTT. This codes for CASSPMDRELAEAFF. The V and J genes are TRBV9 and TRBJ1-1; 8 positions match TRBD1. CDR1 is SGDLS and CDR2 is YYNGEE in the germline V gene. V lost 4 bases to trimming and J lost 6 bases; unmatched junction nucleotides: 11. The CDR3 runs 15 residues.

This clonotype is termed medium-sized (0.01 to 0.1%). The CDR3 coding sequence is TGTGCCAGCCGCAACCGAGTCTACAATGAGCAGTTCTTC. Translating it yields CASRNRVYNEQFF. The rearrangement links TRBV2 to TRBJ2-1; no definite D call. The CDR3 has 13 residues. Germline V gene data show CDR1 as SNHLY and CDR2 as FYNNEI. V was shortened by 8 bases and J by 3 bases, with 11 bases between the two germline ends.

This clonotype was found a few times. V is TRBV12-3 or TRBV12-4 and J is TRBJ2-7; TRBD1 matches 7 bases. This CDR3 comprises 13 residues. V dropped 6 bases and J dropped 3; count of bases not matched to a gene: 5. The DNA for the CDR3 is TGTGCCAGCAGATCTACAGGGGTCTACGAGCAGTACTTC. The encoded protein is CASRSTGVYEQYF.

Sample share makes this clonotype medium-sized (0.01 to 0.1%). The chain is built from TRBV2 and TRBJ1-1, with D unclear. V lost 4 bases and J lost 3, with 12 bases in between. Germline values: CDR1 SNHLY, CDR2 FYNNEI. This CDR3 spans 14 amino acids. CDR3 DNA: TGTGCCAGCAGTGGCCGGAGTTTCGACACTGAAGCTTTCTTT. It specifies CASSGRSFDTEAFF.

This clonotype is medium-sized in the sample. For the CDR3, the DNA is TGTGCCAGCAGCAAGGAACGAGAGGGATCATATACTGAAGCTTTCTTT. This sequence encodes CASSKEREGSYTEAFF. The V gene is TRBV21-1, the J gene TRBJ1-1. TRBV21-1 is listed as a pseudogene. The CDR3 has 16 residues.

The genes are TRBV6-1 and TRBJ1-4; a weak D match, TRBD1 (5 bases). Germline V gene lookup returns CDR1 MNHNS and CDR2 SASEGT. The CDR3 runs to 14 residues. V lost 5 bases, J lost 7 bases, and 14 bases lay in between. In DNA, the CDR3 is TGTGCCAGCAGTCCCTGGGCGGACATTGAAAAACTGTTTTTT. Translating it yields CASSPWADIEKLFF.

The CDR3 protein is CSARAYALQETQYF. The DNA for the CDR3 is TGCAGTGCTAGAGCCTACGCCCTACAAGAGACCCAGTACTTC. V is TRBV20-1 and J is TRBJ2-5; D gene unclear. The CDR3 is made up of 14 amino acids. V lost 1 base and J 2 bases, leaving 11 bases between the germline ends. CDR1 is DFQATT and CDR2 is SNEGSKA in the germline V gene (reference sequence).

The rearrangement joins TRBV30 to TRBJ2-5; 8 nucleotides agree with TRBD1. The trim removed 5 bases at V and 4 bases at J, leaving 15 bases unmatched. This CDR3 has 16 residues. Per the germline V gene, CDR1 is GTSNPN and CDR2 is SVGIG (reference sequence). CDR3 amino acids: CAWGPPRTGFGETQYF. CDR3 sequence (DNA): TGTGCCTGGGGTCCGCCGCGGACAGGGTTTGGAGAGACCCAGTACTTC.

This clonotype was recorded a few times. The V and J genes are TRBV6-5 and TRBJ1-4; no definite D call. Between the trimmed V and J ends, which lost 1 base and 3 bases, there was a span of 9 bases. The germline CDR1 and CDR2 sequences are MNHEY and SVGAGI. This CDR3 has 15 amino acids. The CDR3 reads CASSYFAGPNEKLFF. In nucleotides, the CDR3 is TGTGCCAGCAGTTACTTTGCAGGCCCTAATGAAAAACTGTTTTTT.

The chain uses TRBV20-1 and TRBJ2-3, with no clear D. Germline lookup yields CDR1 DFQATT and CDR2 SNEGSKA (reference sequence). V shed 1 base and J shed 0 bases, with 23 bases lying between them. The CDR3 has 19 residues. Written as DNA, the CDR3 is TGCAGTGCTAGAGGGGTAGTGGCTCCGTACCTGATTAGCACAGATACGCAGTATTTT. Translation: CSARGVVAPYLISTDTQYF.

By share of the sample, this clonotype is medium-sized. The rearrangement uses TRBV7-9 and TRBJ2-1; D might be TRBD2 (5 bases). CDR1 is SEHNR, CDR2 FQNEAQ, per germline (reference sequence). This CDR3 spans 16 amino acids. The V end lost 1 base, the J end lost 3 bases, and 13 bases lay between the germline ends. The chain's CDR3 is CASSLGEPGFYNEQFF. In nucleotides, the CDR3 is TGTGCCAGCAGCTTAGGGGAACCGGGGTTCTACAATGAGCAGTTCTTC.